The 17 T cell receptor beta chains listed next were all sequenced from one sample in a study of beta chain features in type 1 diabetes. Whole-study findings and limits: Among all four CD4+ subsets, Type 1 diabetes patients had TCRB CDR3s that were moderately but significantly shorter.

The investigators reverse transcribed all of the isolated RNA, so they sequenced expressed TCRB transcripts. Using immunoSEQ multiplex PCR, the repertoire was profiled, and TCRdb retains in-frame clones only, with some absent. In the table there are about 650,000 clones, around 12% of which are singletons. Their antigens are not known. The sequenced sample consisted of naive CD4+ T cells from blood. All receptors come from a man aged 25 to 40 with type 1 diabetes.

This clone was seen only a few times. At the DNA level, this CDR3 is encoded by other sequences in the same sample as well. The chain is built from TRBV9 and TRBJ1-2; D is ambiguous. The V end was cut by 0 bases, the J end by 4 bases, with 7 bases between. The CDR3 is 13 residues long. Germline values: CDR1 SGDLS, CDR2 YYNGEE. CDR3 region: CASSVGSTYGYTF. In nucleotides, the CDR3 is TGTGCCAGCAGCGTAGGGTCCACCTATGGCTACACCTTC.

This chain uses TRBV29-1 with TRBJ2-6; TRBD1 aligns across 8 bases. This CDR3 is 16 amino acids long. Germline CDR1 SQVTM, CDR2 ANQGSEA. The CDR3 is CGRPGQGLSGANVLTF. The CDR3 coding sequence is TGCGGAAGACCCGGACAGGGTCTCTCTGGGGCCAACGTCCTGACTTTC.

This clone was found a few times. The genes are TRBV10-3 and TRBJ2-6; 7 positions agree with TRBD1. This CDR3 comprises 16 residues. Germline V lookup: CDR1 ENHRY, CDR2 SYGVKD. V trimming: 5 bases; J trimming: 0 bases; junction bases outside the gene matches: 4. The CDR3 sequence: CAISRDRDSGANVLTF. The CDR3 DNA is TGTGCCATCAGTAGGGACAGAGACTCTGGGGCCAACGTCCTGACTTTC.

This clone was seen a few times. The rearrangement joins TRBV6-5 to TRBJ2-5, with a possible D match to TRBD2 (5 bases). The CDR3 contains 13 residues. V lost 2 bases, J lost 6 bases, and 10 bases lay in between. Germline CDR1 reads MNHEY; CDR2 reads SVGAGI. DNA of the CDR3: TGTGCCAGCAGTTACGTGGGCGGGCAGACCCAGTACTTC. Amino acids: CASSYVGGQTQYF.

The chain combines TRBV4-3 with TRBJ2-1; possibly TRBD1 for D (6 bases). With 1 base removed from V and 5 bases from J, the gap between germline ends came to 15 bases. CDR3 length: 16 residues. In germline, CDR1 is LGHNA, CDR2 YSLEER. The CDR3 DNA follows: TGCGCCAGCAGCCAAGCCGCAGGGGACCTCCACAATGAGCAGTTCTTC. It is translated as CASSQAAGDLHNEQFF.

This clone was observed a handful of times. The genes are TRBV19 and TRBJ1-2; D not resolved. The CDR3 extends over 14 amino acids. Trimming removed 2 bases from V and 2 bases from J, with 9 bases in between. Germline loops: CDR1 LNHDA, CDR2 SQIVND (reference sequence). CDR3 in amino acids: CASSITTRNYGYTF. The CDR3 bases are TGTGCCAGTAGTATAACGACAAGGAACTATGGCTACACCTTC.

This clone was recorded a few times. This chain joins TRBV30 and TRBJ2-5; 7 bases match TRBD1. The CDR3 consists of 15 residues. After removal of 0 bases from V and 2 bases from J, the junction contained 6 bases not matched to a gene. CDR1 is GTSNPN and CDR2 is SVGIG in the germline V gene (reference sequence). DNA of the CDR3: TGTGCCTGGAGTGTGGTGTCAGGGGGTCAAGAGACCCAGTACTTC. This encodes CAWSVVSGGQETQYF.

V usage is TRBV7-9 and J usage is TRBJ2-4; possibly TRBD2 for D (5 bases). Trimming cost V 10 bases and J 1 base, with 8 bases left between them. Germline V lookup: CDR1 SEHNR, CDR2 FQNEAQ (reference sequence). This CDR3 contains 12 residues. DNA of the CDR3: TGTGCCACGGAGGTGGCCAAAAACATTCAGTACTTC. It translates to CATEVAKNIQYF.

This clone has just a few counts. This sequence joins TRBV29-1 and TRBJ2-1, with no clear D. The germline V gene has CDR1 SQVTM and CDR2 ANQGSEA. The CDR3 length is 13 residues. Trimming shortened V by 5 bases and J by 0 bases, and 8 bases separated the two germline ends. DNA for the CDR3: TGCAGCGTTTTGAGGAGCTCCTACAATGAGCAGTTCTTC. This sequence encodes CSVLRSSYNEQFF.

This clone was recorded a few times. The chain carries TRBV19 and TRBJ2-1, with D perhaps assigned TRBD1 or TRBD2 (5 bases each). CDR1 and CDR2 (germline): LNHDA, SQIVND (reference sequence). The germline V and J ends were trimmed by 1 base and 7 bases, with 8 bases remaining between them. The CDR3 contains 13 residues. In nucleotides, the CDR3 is TGTGCCAGTAGTATAGGAGGGGTAAATGAGCAGTTCTTC. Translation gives CASSIGGVNEQFF.

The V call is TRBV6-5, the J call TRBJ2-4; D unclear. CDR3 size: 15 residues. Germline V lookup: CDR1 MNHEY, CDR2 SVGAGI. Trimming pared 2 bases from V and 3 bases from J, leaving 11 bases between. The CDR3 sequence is CASSYGPAYKNIQYF. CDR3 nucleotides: TGTGCCAGCAGTTACGGGCCTGCTTACAAAAACATTCAGTACTTC.

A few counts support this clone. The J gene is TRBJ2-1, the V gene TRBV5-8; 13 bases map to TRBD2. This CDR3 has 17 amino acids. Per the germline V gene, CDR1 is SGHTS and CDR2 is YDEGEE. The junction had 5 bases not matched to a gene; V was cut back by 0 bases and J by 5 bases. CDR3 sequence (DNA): TGTGCCAGCAGCTTGGCCCCGGGACTAGCGGGGCACAATGAGCAGTTCTTC. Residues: CASSLAPGLAGHNEQFF.

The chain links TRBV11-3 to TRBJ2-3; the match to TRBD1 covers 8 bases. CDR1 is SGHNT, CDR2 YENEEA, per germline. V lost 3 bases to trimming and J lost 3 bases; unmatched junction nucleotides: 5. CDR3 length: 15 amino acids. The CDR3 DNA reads TGTGCCAGCAGCTTTGGACAGGGAGTTACAGATACGCAGTATTTT. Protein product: CASSFGQGVTDTQYF. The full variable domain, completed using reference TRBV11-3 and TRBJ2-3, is EAGVVQSPRYKIIEKKQPVAFWCNPISGHNTLYWYLQNLGQGPELLIRYENEEAVDDSQLPKDRFSAERLKGVDSTLKIQPAELGDSAVYLCASSFGQGVTDTQYFGPGTRLTVL.

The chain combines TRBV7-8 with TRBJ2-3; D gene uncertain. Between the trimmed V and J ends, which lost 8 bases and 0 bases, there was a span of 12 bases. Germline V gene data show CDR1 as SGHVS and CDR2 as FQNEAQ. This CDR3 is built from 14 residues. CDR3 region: CASGPEASTDTQYF. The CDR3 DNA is TGTGCCAGCGGGCCGGAAGCTAGCACAGATACGCAGTATTTT.

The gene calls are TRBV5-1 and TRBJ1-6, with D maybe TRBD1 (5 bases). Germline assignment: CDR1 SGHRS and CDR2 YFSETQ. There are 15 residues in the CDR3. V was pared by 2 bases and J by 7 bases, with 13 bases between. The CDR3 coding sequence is TGCGCCAGCAGCTTCGGTGGGGCGGGAAATTCACCCCTCCACTTT. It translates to CASSFGGAGNSPLHF.

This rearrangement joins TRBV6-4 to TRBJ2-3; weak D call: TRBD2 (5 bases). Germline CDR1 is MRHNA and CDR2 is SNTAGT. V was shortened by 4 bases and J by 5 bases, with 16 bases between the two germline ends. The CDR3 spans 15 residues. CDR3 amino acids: CASSVELGPGDTQYF. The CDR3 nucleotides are TGTGCCAGCAGTGTAGAACTAGGCCCGGGAGATACGCAGTATTTT.

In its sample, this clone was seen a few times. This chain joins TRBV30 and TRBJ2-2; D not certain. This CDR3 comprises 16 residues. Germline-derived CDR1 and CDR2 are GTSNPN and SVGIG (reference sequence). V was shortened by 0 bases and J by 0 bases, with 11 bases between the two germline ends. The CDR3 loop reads CAWSVHLGPNTGELFF. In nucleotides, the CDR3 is TGTGCCTGGAGTGTACACTTGGGCCCGAACACCGGGGAGCTGTTTTTT.